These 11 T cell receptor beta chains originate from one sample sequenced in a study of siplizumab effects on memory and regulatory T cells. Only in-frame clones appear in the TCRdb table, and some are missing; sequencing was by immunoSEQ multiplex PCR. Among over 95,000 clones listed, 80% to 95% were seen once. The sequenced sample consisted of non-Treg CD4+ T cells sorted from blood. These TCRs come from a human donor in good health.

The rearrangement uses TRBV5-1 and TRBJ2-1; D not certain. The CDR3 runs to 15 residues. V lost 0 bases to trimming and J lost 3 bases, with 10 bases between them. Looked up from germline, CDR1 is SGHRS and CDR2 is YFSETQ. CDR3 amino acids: CASSLVQDLYNEQFF. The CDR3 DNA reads TGCGCCAGCAGCTTGGTGCAGGACCTCTACAATGAGCAGTTCTTC.

CDR3 in DNA: TGTGCCAGCAGTGCGGCTCTAGCGGGGGGCGAAGATACGCAGTATTTT. This sequence encodes CASSAALAGGEDTQYF. This sequence joins TRBV6-1 and TRBJ2-3, with 11 bases that match TRBD2. The CDR3 length is 16 residues. The V gene end was trimmed by 4 bases and the J gene end by 5 bases; junction bases not matched to a gene: 8. CDR1 and CDR2 from the germline V gene are MNHNS and SASEGT.

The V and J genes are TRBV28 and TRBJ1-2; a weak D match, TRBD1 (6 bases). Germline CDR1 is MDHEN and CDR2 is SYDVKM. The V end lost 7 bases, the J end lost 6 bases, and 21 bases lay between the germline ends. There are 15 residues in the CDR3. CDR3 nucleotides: TGTGCCAGCAACGGGGTGACAGGTTCGACTCATGGCTACACCTTC. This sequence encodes CASNGVTGSTHGYTF.

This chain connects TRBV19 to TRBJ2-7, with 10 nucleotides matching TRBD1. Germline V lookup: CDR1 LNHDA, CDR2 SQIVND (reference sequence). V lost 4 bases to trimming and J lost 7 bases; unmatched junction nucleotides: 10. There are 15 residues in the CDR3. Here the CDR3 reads CASSSTRDRGFEQYF. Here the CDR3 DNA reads TGTGCCAGTAGTAGCACCAGGGACAGGGGTTTTGAGCAGTACTTC.

The CDR3 protein is CAISGQGYEQYF. CDR3 sequence (DNA): TGTGCCATCAGTGGACAGGGGTACGAGCAGTACTTC. This chain connects TRBV10-3 to TRBJ2-7; 8 positions match TRBD1. In germline, CDR1 is ENHRY, CDR2 SYGVKD. The ends lost 4 bases at V and 4 bases at J; junction bases unmatched: 0. CDR3 size: 12 residues.

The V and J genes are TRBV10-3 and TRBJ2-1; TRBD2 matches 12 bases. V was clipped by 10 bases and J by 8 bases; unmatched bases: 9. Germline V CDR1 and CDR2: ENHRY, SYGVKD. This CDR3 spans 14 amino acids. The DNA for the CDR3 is TGTGCCAGCAAGACTAGCGGGGGTGGAGATGAGCAGTTCTTC. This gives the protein CASKTSGGGDEQFF.

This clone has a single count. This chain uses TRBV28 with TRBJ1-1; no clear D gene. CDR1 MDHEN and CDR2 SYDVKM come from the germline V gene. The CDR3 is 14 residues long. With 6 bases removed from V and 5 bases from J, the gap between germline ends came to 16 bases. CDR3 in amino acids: CASSLKWARTEAFF. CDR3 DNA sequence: TGTGCCAGCAGCCTCAAGTGGGCGAGGACTGAAGCTTTCTTT.

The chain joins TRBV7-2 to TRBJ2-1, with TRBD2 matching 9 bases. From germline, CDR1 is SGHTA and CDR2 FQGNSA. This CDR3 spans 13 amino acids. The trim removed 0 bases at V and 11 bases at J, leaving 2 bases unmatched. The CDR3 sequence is CASSLATSGKQFF. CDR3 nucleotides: TGTGCCAGCAGCTTAGCGACTAGCGGTAAGCAGTTCTTC.

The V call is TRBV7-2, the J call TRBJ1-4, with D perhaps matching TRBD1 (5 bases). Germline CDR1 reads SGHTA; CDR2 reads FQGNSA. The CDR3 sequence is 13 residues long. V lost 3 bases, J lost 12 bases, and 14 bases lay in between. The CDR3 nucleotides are TGTGCCAGCAGCTTTTTGGCGGGGGTTCAACTGTTTTTT. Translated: CASSFLAGVQLFF.

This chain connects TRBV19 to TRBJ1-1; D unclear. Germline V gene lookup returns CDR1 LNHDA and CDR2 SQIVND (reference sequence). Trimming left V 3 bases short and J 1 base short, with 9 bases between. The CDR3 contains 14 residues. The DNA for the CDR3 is TGTGCCAGTAGTATCGGGGATGGGAACACTGAAGCTTTCTTT. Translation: CASSIGDGNTEAFF.

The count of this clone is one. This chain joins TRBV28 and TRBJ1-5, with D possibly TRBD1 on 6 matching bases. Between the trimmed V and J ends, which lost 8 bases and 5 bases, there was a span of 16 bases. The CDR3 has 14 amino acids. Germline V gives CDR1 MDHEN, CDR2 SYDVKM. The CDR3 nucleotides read TGTGCCAGCCGGCCGGGACAAATGTATCAGCCCCAGCATTTT. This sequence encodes CASRPGQMYQPQHF.